The 6 T cell receptor beta chains reported below all come from one sample, sequenced in a study of shared clonotypes between healthy human individuals. Sequencing used immunoSEQ multiplex PCR; TCRdb keeps in-frame clones, though not all of them. The data hold 450,000 to 550,000 clones, with around 79% observed a single time. Sequencing input: PBMCs. These receptor sequences come from a woman in her thirties or forties in good health. Some clones in this sample may be carry-over from other donors' samples.

The V gene is TRBV5-1, the J gene TRBJ2-1; D is unclear. Germline CDR1 is SGHRS and CDR2 is YFSETQ. This CDR3 has 13 amino acids. Trimming pared 0 bases from V and 5 bases from J, leaving 6 bases between. The DNA of the CDR3 is TGCGCCAGCAGCTTGGTTCTGGACAATGAGCAGTTCTTC. As protein: CASSLVLDNEQFF.

This clone was found once. The rearrangement joins TRBV15 to TRBJ1-1; D remains unclear. Germline-derived CDR1 and CDR2 are LNHNV and YYDKDF (reference sequence). The CDR3 consists of 15 residues. V shed 0 bases and J shed 4 bases, with 12 bases lying between them. CDR3 bases: TGTGCCACCAGCAGAGATCGTTGGGGAGGCACTGAAGCTTTCTTT. Protein: CATSRDRWGGTEAFF.

Here the CDR3 DNA reads TGTGCCATCAGTGAACTAGCGGGACGCACAGATACGCAGTATTTT. The encoded protein is CAISELAGRTDTQYF. The genes are TRBV10-3 and TRBJ2-3; the match to TRBD2 covers 10 bases. Germline V gene lookup returns CDR1 ENHRY and CDR2 SYGVKD. V lost 3 bases and J lost 1; bases outside the gene matches: 1. The CDR3 length is 15 residues.

For this clone: Within the sample, other DNA sequences also encode this same CDR3. The chain links TRBV7-9 to TRBJ1-5; 9 positions match TRBD1. The CDR3 spans 14 residues. CDR1 and CDR2 (germline): SEHNR, FQNEAQ (reference sequence). Trimming cost V 4 bases and J 5 bases; bases outside gene matches: 3. CDR3 sequence reads: CASSSTGGDQPQHF. The CDR3 DNA reads TGTGCCAGCAGCTCTACAGGGGGCGATCAGCCCCAGCATTTT.

The chain is built from TRBV28 and TRBJ2-5; D is unresolved. Looked up from germline, CDR1 is MDHEN and CDR2 is SYDVKM. This CDR3 has 13 amino acids. Trimming removed 3 bases at V and 7 bases at J, with 12 bases between. The CDR3 sequence: CASSFRPLGTQYF. The CDR3 DNA sequence: TGTGCCAGCAGTTTTCGGCCGCTAGGGACCCAGTACTTC. Combining the CDR3 with reference TRBV28 and TRBJ2-5 gives the whole variable domain DVKVTQSSRYLVKRTGEKVFLECVQDMDHENMFWYRQDPGLGLRLIYFSYDVKMKEKGDIPEGYSVSREKKERFSLILESASTNQTSMYLCASSFRPLGTQYFGPGTRLLVL.

The V gene is TRBV25-1, the J gene TRBJ1-1; D ambiguous. Trimming left V 0 bases short and J 1 base short, with 3 bases between. This CDR3 contains 13 residues. Germline V gene lookup returns CDR1 MGHDK and CDR2 SYGVNS. The CDR3 loop is CASSEYWNTEAFF. CDR3 sequence (DNA): TGTGCCAGCAGTGAATATTGGAACACTGAAGCTTTCTTT.